This TCR beta chain was sequenced during a study of blood T cells in healthy people across ages. General study results and limits: Conclusively comparing naive with antigen-experienced cells was impossible with unsorted PBMCs.

The length of the CDR3 is 13 residues. Germline CDR1 is SGHTA and CDR2 is FQGNSA. The V end lost 5 bases, the J end lost 5 bases, and 7 bases lay between the germline ends. Healthy Caucasians from Russia aged roughly 6 to 95 served as donors. With a J-beta primer mix and a sample-barcoded 5' primer, a second PCR ran 7 to 11 cycles. TCRdb passed the 5' RACE reads through MiXCR, listing each CDR3 protein once. Among around 1.5 million distinct CDR3 sequences listed, roughly 45% were seen once. As to this clonotype: As yet, its antigen is unknown.

V is TRBV7-2 and J is TRBJ1-6; D remains ambiguous. Sequenced: blood. This TCR was recovered from a woman under 30 in good health. CDR3 in amino acids: CASSPRHNSPLHF. In DNA form, the CDR3 reads TGTGCCAGCAGCCCGAGGCATAATTCACCCCTCCACTTT.